This entry features one T cell receptor beta chain sequence. What this receptor recognizes is not known. Per-base quality was not reported, and no clone a single base away is much larger than it. From the cysteine up to the phenylalanine, the CDR3 has a length of 15 residues. Just the 45-base CDR3 DNA is kept, in frame starting at base 1. As encoded in the germline V gene, CDR1 is SGHRS while CDR2 is YFSETQ. V is shortened by 3 bases, J by 1 base, and the region joining them spans 13 bases. Each collaborating institution followed its own protocols to collect whole blood in K2EDTA tubes. Collaborator samples were shipped for TCRbeta analysis as frozen whole blood, isolated PBMCs, or DNA extracted from either sample type. The data were obtained in a study of blood T cell repertoires in COVID-19 (dated by TCRdb to about 2020). In terms of the full investigation: Samples covering the acute and convalescent phases of COVID-19 were provided by collaborators in the United States, Italy and Spain. Where available, HLA class I and class II types were obtained from metadata supplied by the sample provider rather than from assay-based typing. The prospective study material was composed of cDNA or gDNA derived from T cells, B-cell-depleted T cells, or PBMCs. Nearly every sample came with metadata listing a de-identified subject ID, COVID-19 status, age in years and sex. A freely available public database, intended as a resource for researchers studying the immune response to SARS-CoV-2, is where the repertoires were released. The dataset comprised deeply sampled blood TCRbeta repertoires from subjects exposed to, actively infected with, or recovered from COVID-19. Samples were obtained from the ongoing ImmuneRACE study (first 160 participants) and from 1,254 subjects provided by 6 global collaborators. General conclusions and limits of the study: How much clinical and demographic metadata was included differed by source and by participant, and the metadata was provided uncurated.

The immunoSEQ Assay, a bias-controlled multiplex PCR, was used to amplify TCRbeta CDR3 regions from genomic DNA. As for the original processing: The number of nucleated cells in each sample was estimated by amplification of reference gene primers within the assay. To quantify the absolute abundance of each unique TCRbeta CDR3 rearrangement, sequence reads were collapsed and filtered. Productive Simpson clonality was computed per sample as the square root of Simpson's diversity index over productive rearrangements. Here the immuneACCESS table is served through TCRdb, limited to in-frame sequences with V and J called. Missing clones are a known gap in these copies; in checked studies unresolved V genes cover under half, and the rest lacks a known reason. V, J and clone size were drawn from that table, and D and trimming were deduced from the DNA. The sample includes 100,000 or so clones, with 85% to 90% observed a single time. The top ten clones comprise around 4.1% of the sample.

The sequence is built from TRBV5-1 and TRBJ2-5; a tentative D match to TRBD2 spans 6 bases. The TCR comes from a man in his fifties or sixties with acute or convalescent COVID-19. The specimen was peripheral blood. The DNA is as follows: TGCGCCAGCAGCTCATGGGGGGAATCCCAAGAGACCCAGTACTTC. This is translated as CASSSWGESQETQYF.